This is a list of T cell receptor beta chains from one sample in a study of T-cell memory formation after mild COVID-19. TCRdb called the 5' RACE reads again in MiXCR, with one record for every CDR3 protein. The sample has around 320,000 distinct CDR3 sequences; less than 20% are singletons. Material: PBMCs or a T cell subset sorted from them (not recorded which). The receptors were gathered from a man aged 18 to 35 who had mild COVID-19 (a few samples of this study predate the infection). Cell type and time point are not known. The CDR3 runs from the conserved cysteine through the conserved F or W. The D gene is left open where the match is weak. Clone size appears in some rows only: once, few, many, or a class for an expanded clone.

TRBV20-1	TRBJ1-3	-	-	CSARLGTNSGNTIYF	TGCAGTGCTAGGTTGGGAACCAACTCTGGAAACACCATATATTTT
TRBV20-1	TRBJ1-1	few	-	CSAREGRNTEAFF	TGCAGTGCTAGAGAAGGACGGAACACTGAAGCTTTCTTT
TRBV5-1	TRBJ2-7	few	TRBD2	CASSLVPGLSFFSYEQYF	TGCGCCAGCAGCTTGGTCCCGGGACTAAGTTTCTTTTCCTACGAGCAGTACTTC
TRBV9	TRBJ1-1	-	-	CASSVDSLSTEAFF	TGTGCCAGCAGCGTGGACAGTTTGAGCACTGAAGCTTTCTTT
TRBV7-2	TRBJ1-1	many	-	CASSLDWGGFTEAFF	TGTGCCAGCAGCTTAGATTGGGGGGGCTTCACTGAAGCTTTCTTT
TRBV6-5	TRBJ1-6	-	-	CASSSGSSYNSPLHF	TGTGCCAGCAGTTCCGGAAGCTCCTATAATTCACCCCTCCACTTT
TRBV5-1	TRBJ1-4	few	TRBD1	CASSLLGQGEEKLFF	TGCGCCAGCAGCTTGCTGGGACAGGGTGAGGAAAAACTGTTTTTT
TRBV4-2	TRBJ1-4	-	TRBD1	CASSQDGPKVGTGAGKLFF	TGTGCCAGCAGCCAAGATGGCCCGAAGGTCGGGACAGGGGCAGGAAAACTGTTTTTT
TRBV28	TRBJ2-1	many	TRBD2	CASRLLAGAYNEQFF	TGTGCCAGCAGACTGCTAGCGGGGGCTTACAATGAGCAGTTCTTC
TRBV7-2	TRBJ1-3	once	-	CASSPRGFAGNTIYF	TGTGCCAGCAGCCCTCGGGGCTTCGCTGGAAACACCATATATTTT
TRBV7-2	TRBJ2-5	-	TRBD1	CASSPETGGFGTQYF	TGTGCCAGCAGCCCCGAGACAGGGGGCTTCGGGACCCAGTACTTC
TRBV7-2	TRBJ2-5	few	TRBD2	CASSLVKAGETQYF	TGTGCCAGCAGCTTAGTCAAAGCGGGGGAGACCCAGTACTTC
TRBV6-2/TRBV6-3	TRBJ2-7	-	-	CATGTSGYEQYF	TGTGCCACCGGGACGTCCGGGTACGAGCAGTACTTC
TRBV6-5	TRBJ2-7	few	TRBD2	CASSYGRGLPQYF	TGTGCCAGCAGTTACGGGAGGGGCCTCCCGCAGTACTTC
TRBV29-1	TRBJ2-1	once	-	CSARVGGSSYNEQFF	TGCAGCGCTCGGGTAGGTGGGTCCTCCTACAATGAGCAGTTCTTC
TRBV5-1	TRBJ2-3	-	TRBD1	CASSQTGPWDTQYF	TGCGCCAGCAGCCAGACAGGGCCATGGGATACGCAGTATTTT
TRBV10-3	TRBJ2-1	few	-	CAITGSTDSSEQFF	TGTGCCATCACGGGCTCGACCGATTCGAGTGAGCAGTTCTTC
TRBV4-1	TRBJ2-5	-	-	CASSQDGILVQYF	TGCGCCAGCAGCCAAGACGGTATCCTCGTCCAGTACTTC
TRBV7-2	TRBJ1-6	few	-	CASSRRETPLHF	TGTGCCAGCAGCCGCCGGGAGACACCCCTCCACTTT
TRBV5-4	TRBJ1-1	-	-	CASSWGDGTEAFF	TGTGCCAGCAGCTGGGGGGATGGCACTGAAGCTTTCTTT
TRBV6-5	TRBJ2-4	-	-	CASSYGKGSLIQYF	TGTGCCAGCAGTTATGGGAAAGGATCTCTCATTCAGTACTTC
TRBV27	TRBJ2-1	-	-	CASTPQGLYNEQFF	TGTGCCAGCACCCCCCAGGGTCTATACAATGAGCAGTTCTTC
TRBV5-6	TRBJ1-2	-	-	CASSVGYGYTF	TGTGCCAGCAGCGTAGGCTATGGCTACACCTTC
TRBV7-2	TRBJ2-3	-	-	CASSSNLARSTDTQYF	TGTGCCAGCAGCTCCAACCTCGCTAGGTCCACAGATACGCAGTATTTT
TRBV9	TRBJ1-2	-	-	CASTRRADQLESYGYTF	TGTGCCAGCACCCGGAGAGCAGATCAACTTGAGTCCTATGGCTACACCTTC
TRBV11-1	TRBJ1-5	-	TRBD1	CASRSGQSKGGNQPQHF	TGTGCCAGCAGATCGGGACAGTCAAAAGGTGGCAATCAGCCCCAGCATTTT
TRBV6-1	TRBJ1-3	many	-	CASSETGDSGNTIYF	TGTGCCAGCAGTGAAACGGGGGACTCTGGAAACACCATATATTTT
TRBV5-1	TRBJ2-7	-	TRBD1	CASSWGTGGSYEQYF	TGCGCCAGCAGCTGGGGGACAGGGGGTTCCTACGAGCAGTACTTC
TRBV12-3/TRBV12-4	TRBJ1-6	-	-	CASSFWGSPLHF	TGTGCCAGCAGTTTTTGGGGTTCACCCCTCCACTTT
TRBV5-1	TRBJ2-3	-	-	CASSLEPRRGTDTQYF	TGCGCCAGCAGCTTGGAGCCCCGGCGGGGCACAGATACGCAGTATTTT
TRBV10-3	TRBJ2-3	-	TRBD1	CAIGRTTGASTDTQYF	TGTGCCATCGGACGTACCACAGGGGCCAGCACAGATACGCAGTATTTT
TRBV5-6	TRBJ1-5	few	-	CASSEGANQPQHF	TGTGCCAGCAGCGAAGGGGCCAATCAGCCCCAGCATTTT
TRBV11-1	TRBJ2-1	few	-	CASSFDSTGEQFF	TGTGCCAGCAGCTTCGACTCAACTGGCGAGCAGTTCTTC
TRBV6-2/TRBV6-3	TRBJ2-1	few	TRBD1	CASSYRDSSYNEQFF	TGTGCCAGCAGTTACCGGGACAGCTCCTACAATGAGCAGTTCTTC
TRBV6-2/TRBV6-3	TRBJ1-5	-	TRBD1	CASDRTGGAYSNQPQHF	TGTGCCAGCGATCGGACAGGGGGCGCGTATAGCAATCAGCCCCAGCATTTT
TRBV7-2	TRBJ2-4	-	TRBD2	CASSPSYSSGDIQYF	TGTGCCAGCAGCCCCTCTTACTCTAGCGGGGACATTCAGTACTTC
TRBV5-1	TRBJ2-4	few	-	CASSLGLSGIQYF	TGCGCCAGCAGCTTGGGCCTTTCGGGCATTCAGTACTTC
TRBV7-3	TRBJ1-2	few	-	CASSLIPFYGYTF	TGTGCCAGCAGCTTGATCCCCTTCTATGGCTACACCTTC
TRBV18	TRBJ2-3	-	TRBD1	CASSPTTGGPPDTQYF	TGTGCCAGCTCACCTACTACAGGGGGCCCACCAGATACGCAGTATTTT
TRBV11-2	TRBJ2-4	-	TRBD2	CASSKPGGDIQYF	TGTGCCAGCAGTAAACCCGGGGGGGACATTCAGTACTTC
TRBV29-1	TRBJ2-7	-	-	CSAWTLRDEQYF	TGCAGCGCTTGGACCCTAAGGGACGAGCAGTACTTC
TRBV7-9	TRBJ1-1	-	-	CASSLRVPGSAEAFF	TGTGCCAGCAGCTTAAGGGTACCTGGGAGTGCTGAAGCTTTCTTT
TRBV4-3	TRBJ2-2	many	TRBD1	CASSQEVQGVTGELFF	TGCGCCAGCAGCCAAGAGGTGCAGGGGGTCACCGGGGAGCTGTTTTTT
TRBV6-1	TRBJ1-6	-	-	CASSEGAYTYNSPLHF	TGTGCCAGCAGTGAAGGGGCATACACCTATAATTCACCCCTCCACTTT
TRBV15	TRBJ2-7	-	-	CATSVQGKGYEQYF	TGTGCCACCAGCGTCCAGGGGAAAGGATACGAGCAGTACTTC